The sequence of this T cell receptor (beta chain) was determined in a study of cytomegalovirus exposure and HLA in healthy donors. Study results and limitations: TCR beta chain V- and J-gene trimming was linked, in a later analysis, to a missense variant in DCLRE1C.

Trimming stripped 0 bases from V and 1 base from J, with 8 bases between. CDR1 is LGHNA, CDR2 YSLEER, per germline. The CDR3 sequence is 15 residues long. Donors sampled were nominally healthy, though unrecorded immune exposures were likely. Remarks on this clone: The antigen remains undetermined.

PCR used 60 Vbeta primers and 13 Jbeta primers. Assay used: immunoSEQ multiplex PCR; TCRdb lists only in-frame clones, some missing. The profile shows about 160,000 clones, 70% to 90% of them singletons. The receptor comes from a man aged 18 to 30 in good health and CMV-seropositive. The sample consisted of PBMCs. The rearrangement joins TRBV4-3 to TRBJ2-3; no reliable D call. CDR3 sequence reads: CASSQDMTRTDTQYF. Written as DNA, the CDR3 is TGCGCCAGCAGCCAAGATATGACTCGCACAGATACGCAGTATTTT.